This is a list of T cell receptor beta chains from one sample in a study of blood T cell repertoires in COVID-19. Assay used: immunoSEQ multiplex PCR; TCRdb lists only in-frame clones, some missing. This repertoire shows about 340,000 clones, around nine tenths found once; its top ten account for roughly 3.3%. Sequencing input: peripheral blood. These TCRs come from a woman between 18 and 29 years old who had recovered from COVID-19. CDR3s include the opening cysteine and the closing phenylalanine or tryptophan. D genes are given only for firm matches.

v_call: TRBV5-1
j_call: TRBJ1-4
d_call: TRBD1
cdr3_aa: CASSSGTEYEKLFF
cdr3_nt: TGCGCCAGCAGCTCCGGGACAGAATATGAAAAACTGTTTTTT

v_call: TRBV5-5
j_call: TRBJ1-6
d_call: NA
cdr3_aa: CASSKDRPLNSPLHF
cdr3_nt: TGTGCCAGCAGCAAAGACAGGCCACTTAATTCACCCCTCCACTTT

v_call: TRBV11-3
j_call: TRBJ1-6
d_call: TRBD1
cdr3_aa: CASSFFRTGNSPLHF
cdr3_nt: TGTGCCAGCAGCTTCTTCAGGACAGGGAATTCACCCCTCCACTTT

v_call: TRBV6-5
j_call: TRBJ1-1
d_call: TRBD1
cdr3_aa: CASTRDQGAEAFF
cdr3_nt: TGTGCCAGCACCCGTGATCAGGGGGCTGAAGCTTTCTTT

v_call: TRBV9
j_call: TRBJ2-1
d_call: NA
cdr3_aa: CASSVDLARVQFF
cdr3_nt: TGTGCCAGCAGCGTAGACCTCGCTCGCGTGCAGTTCTTC

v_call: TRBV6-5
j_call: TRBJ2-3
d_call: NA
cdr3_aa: CASMGLVLGDTQYF
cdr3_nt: TGTGCCAGCATGGGACTTGTGTTGGGAGATACGCAGTATTTT

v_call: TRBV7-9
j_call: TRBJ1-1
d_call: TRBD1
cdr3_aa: CASSPTSGGQMNTEAFF
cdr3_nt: TGTGCCAGCAGCCCTACGTCAGGGGGCCAAATGAACACTGAAGCTTTCTTT

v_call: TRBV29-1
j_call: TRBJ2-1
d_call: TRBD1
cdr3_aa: CSVTQGARTHNEQFF
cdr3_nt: TGCAGCGTTACTCAGGGGGCTCGGACCCACAATGAGCAGTTCTTC

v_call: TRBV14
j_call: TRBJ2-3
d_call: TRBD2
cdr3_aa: CASSPIAGGSTDTQYF
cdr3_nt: TGTGCCAGCAGCCCAATAGCGGGAGGTTCAACAGATACGCAGTATTTT

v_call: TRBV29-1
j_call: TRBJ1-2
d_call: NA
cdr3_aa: CSIPGHLNYGYTF
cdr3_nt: TGCAGCATACCGGGACACCTTAACTATGGCTACACCTTC

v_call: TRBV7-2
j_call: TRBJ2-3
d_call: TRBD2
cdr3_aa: CASSISGRASDTQYF
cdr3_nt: TGTGCCAGCTCCATTAGCGGGAGGGCCTCAGATACGCAGTATTTT